Listed here are 20 T cell receptor beta chains from one sample, sequenced in a study of blood T cell repertoires in COVID-19. The protocol was immunoSEQ multiplex PCR, while the TCRdb copy is restricted to in-frame clones and leaves out a portion. Counted here are roughly 80,000 clones, over 80% occurring once; the ten biggest clones make up 5% to 6.5%. What was sequenced was peripheral blood. These receptors were taken from a man between 45 and 60 years old with active COVID-19.

The genes are TRBV2 and TRBJ2-1, with a tentative D call TRBD2 (5 bases). With 6 bases removed from V and 4 bases from J, the gap between germline ends came to 7 bases. This CDR3 has 12 amino acids. The germline CDR1 and CDR2 sequences are SNHLY and FYNNEI. The CDR3 spells CASSGEYNEQFF. CDR3 nucleotide sequence: TGTGCCAGCAGCGGGGAGTACAATGAGCAGTTCTTC.

V and J are TRBV9 and TRBJ2-1; 7 bases agree with TRBD1. This CDR3 region has 16 residues. J was trimmed by 2 bases and V by 3 bases; bases with no gene match: 8. Looked up from germline, CDR1 is SGDLS and CDR2 is YYNGEE. The CDR3 loop reads CASSAQTGTTYNEQFF. The CDR3 DNA follows: TGTGCCAGCAGCGCCCAGACAGGGACCACCTACAATGAGCAGTTCTTC.

The chain links TRBV27 to TRBJ1-2; D remains ambiguous. The CDR3 length is 16 residues. With 2 bases removed from V and 3 bases from J, the gap between germline ends came to 16 bases. Germline V lookup: CDR1 MNHEY, CDR2 SMNVEV (reference sequence). The CDR3 bases are TGTGCCAGCAGTTTAAATGGTGTGGGCCGAGACTATGGCTACACCTTC. Its protein is CASSLNGVGRDYGYTF.

The chain carries TRBV11-3 and TRBJ1-2; no reliable D call. V was cut by 2 bases and J by 7 bases, with 11 bases left in between. CDR1 is SGHNT and CDR2 is YENEEA in the germline V gene. The CDR3 runs to 13 residues. The CDR3 nucleotides read TGTGCCAGCAGCTTAAGCGGAGTCGGTGGCTACACCTTC. Amino acids: CASSLSGVGGYTF. The full variable domain, completed using reference TRBV11-3 and TRBJ1-2, is EAGVVQSPRYKIIEKKQPVAFWCNPISGHNTLYWYLQNLGQGPELLIRYENEEAVDDSQLPKDRFSAERLKGVDSTLKIQPAELGDSAVYLCASSLSGVGGYTFGSGTRLTVV.

CDR3 region: CASSARTGGSYGYTF. The CDR3 DNA sequence: TGTGCCAGCAGTGCCCGGACAGGGGGAAGCTATGGCTACACCTTC. V usage is TRBV27 and J usage is TRBJ1-2; 10 bases fit TRBD1. The CDR3 is 15 residues long. In germline, CDR1 is MNHEY, CDR2 SMNVEV (reference sequence). The V and J ends lost 5 bases and 4 bases, in that order; junction bases with no gene match: 7.

This clone turned up a few times. DNA for the CDR3: TGTGCCAGCAACAGCAGAGGGGGCAGTTCACCCCTCCACTTT. The encoded protein is CASNSRGGSSPLHF. This chain joins TRBV3-1 (or the pseudogene TRBV3-2) and TRBJ1-6, with TRBD1 matching 7 bases. The V and J ends lost 7 bases and 9 bases, in that order; junction bases with no gene match: 9. The CDR3 extends over 14 amino acids. Germline assignment: CDR1 LGHDT and CDR2 YNNKEL (reference sequence).

This rearrangement joins TRBV3-1 (or the pseudogene TRBV3-2) to TRBJ1-6; D possibly corresponds to TRBD1 (5 bases). CDR3 length equals 14 residues. Trimming left V 4 bases short and J 10 bases short, with 14 bases between. Germline V gene lookup returns CDR1 LGHDT and CDR2 YNNKEL (reference sequence). For the CDR3, the DNA is TGTGCCAGCAGCCTGTTTCAGGGTGGCTCACCCCTCCACTTT. Protein sequence: CASSLFQGGSPLHF.

This chain connects TRBV7-2 to TRBJ2-2; 10 bases are shared with TRBD2. There are 16 residues in the CDR3. Trimming took 0 bases from V and 4 from J; bases not matched to a gene: 2. Germline V gene sequence: CDR1 SGHTA, CDR2 FQGNSA. In DNA, the CDR3 is TGTGCCAGCAGCTTAGCAGCGGGGGGGCGCACCGGGGAGCTGTTTTTT. Protein: CASSLAAGGRTGELFF.

The V gene is TRBV19, the J gene TRBJ2-2; 8 bases agree with TRBD1. The CDR3 consists of 16 residues. Germline CDR1 LNHDA, CDR2 SQIVND (reference sequence). The J segment lost 4 bases and the V segment lost 2 bases, leaving 6 bases of the junction unmatched. The CDR3 sequence is CASSILRGQGTGELFF. In DNA, the CDR3 is TGTGCCAGTAGTATACTCAGGGGGCAGGGCACCGGGGAGCTGTTTTTT.

J is TRBJ1-4 and V is TRBV2, with 8 bases identical to TRBD1. CDR1 is SNHLY and CDR2 is FYNNEI in the germline V gene. The CDR3 sequence is 14 residues long. V dropped 8 bases and J dropped 4; count of bases not matched to a gene: 6. The CDR3 DNA reads as TGTGCCAGCCACCCGACAGGGGTTAATGAAAAACTGTTTTTT. As protein: CASHPTGVNEKLFF.

The genes are TRBV7-3 and TRBJ1-1; D not certain. Germline values: CDR1 SGHTA, CDR2 FQGTGA. The CDR3 consists of 13 residues. With 0 bases removed from V and 10 bases from J, the gap between germline ends came to 12 bases. CDR3 protein: CASSLTRSEGAFF. CDR3 coding DNA: TGTGCCAGCAGCTTAACGCGGTCTGAGGGAGCTTTCTTT.

The J gene is TRBJ1-2, the V gene TRBV7-2, with TRBD1 as a possible D gene (5 bases). Trimming pared 1 base from V and 10 bases from J, leaving 22 bases between. CDR3 size: 16 residues. Per germline, CDR1 SGHTA and CDR2 FQGNSA. CDR3 region: CASSLVPGSGQGTYTF. The CDR3 coding sequence is TGTGCCAGCAGCTTAGTTCCAGGGTCCGGGCAGGGAACCTACACCTTC. Filled out from reference TRBV7-2 and TRBJ1-2, the complete variable domain reads GAGVSQSPSNKVTEKGKDVELRCDPISGHTALYWYRQSLGQGLEFLIYFQGNSAPDKSGLPSDRFSAERTGGSVSTLTIQRTQQEDSAVYLCASSLVPGSGQGTYTFGSGTRLTVV.

This clone was observed once. The V and J genes are TRBV2 and TRBJ1-4, with 9 positions matching TRBD1. J was trimmed by 7 bases and V by 7 bases; bases with no gene match: 4. The CDR3 contains 13 residues. Germline V lookup: CDR1 SNHLY, CDR2 FYNNEI. This chain's CDR3 is CASKATGGEKLFF. DNA of the CDR3: TGTGCCAGCAAGGCGACAGGGGGTGAAAAACTGTTTTTT.

V gene TRBV4-2 combines with J gene TRBJ2-3, with TRBD2 identical over 8 bases. J was trimmed by 6 bases and V by 2 bases; bases with no gene match: 7. Germline CDR1 reads LGHNA; CDR2 reads YNFKEQ. The CDR3 contains 15 residues. CDR3: CASSQSLAEVDTQYF. The CDR3 region has the DNA TGTGCCAGCAGCCAATCACTAGCGGAAGTGGATACGCAGTATTTT.

V and J are TRBV4-3 and TRBJ1-4, with TRBD1 identical over 7 bases. This CDR3 comprises 16 residues. From germline, CDR1 is LGHNA and CDR2 YSLEER. V gave up 1 base and J gave up 7 bases; unmatched junction bases: 9. The CDR3 nucleotides read TGCGCCAGCAGCCAAGGATCCGCCAGGGGGTCTGAAAAACTGTTTTTT. Its translation: CASSQGSARGSEKLFF.

CDR3 in amino acids: CASSFSGSSDTQYF. CDR3 DNA: TGTGCCAGCAGCTTCTCCGGGAGCTCAGATACGCAGTATTTT. The rearrangement uses TRBV7-3 and TRBJ2-3, with D possibly TRBD2 on 6 matching bases. V lost 3 bases and J lost 4, with 11 bases in between. This CDR3 has 14 amino acids. Germline V gene sequence: CDR1 SGHTA, CDR2 FQGTGA.

This clone was recorded once. The V call is TRBV25-1, the J call TRBJ1-4, with D perhaps matching TRBD1 (6 bases). Germline assignment: CDR1 MGHDK and CDR2 SYGVNS. The CDR3 is made up of 18 amino acids. V was trimmed by 4 bases and J by 2 bases, leaving 20 bases between them. CDR3 sequence: CASSGLEGGAWTNEKLFF. In DNA, the CDR3 is TGTGCCAGCAGTGGGCTTGAGGGGGGGGCGTGGACTAATGAAAAACTGTTTTTT.

This clone is a singleton in its sample. J is TRBJ2-1 and V is TRBV6-2 or TRBV6-3; 12 positions agree with TRBD2. Germline V gives CDR1 MNHEY, CDR2 SVGEGT. This CDR3 spans 18 amino acids. The V segment lost 2 bases and the J segment 5 bases; nucleotides outside the gene matches: 10. The DNA of the CDR3 is TGTGCCAGCAGTTACGCGGCTAGCGGGAGGGCCATGGACAATGAGCAGTTCTTC. Its translation: CASSYAASGRAMDNEQFF.

CDR3 protein: CASSLTHGGNEQFF. The CDR3 DNA is TGTGCCAGCAGCTTAACCCACGGGGGCAATGAGCAGTTCTTC. This chain uses TRBV11-2 with TRBJ2-1, with D perhaps TRBD2 (6 bases). The germline CDR1 and CDR2 sequences are SGHAT and FQNNGV. The CDR3 spans 14 residues. Trimming removed 2 bases at V and 6 bases at J, with 11 bases between.

The chain couples TRBV18 to TRBJ2-1; 11 bases are shared with TRBD1. With 2 bases clipped from V and 0 bases from J, the junction kept 6 bases outside the gene matches. Per the germline V gene, CDR1 is KGHSH and CDR2 is LQKENI. This CDR3 has 18 residues. The CDR3 region has the DNA TGTGCCAGCTCACCAAAGAGGACAGGGGGCCGCTCCTACAATGAGCAGTTCTTC. This encodes CASSPKRTGGRSYNEQFF.